The present entry profiles one TCR beta chain with its context. Its cognate antigen is unknown. Germline V gene sequence: CDR1 SNHLY, CDR2 FYNNEI. The V end lost 3 bases, the J end lost 1 base, and 12 bases lay between the germline ends. The CDR3 is made up of 15 amino acids. The data derive from a study of cytomegalovirus exposure and HLA in healthy donors. Across the whole study: Genotyping of 300 to 450 donors showed that around 86% belonged to the Caucasian-associated ancestry cluster.

PCR employed 60 Vbeta and 13 Jbeta primers. Assay used: immunoSEQ multiplex PCR; TCRdb lists only in-frame clones, some missing. The data contain fewer than 95,000 clones, roughly four fifths of them seen just once; the ten biggest clones take up 0.57%. The study's findings and limits: Reported findings show TCR beta sequences accurately forecast HLA-A and HLA-B alleles in most subjects.

The rearrangement joins TRBV2 to TRBJ1-1; D is possibly TRBD1 (5 bases). What was sequenced was PBMCs. The clonotype was recovered from a man aged 25-45 years in good health and CMV-seronegative. Here the CDR3 reads CASSEAPRANTEAFF. The DNA of the CDR3 is TGTGCCAGCAGTGAGGCGCCCAGGGCGAACACTGAAGCTTTCTTT.